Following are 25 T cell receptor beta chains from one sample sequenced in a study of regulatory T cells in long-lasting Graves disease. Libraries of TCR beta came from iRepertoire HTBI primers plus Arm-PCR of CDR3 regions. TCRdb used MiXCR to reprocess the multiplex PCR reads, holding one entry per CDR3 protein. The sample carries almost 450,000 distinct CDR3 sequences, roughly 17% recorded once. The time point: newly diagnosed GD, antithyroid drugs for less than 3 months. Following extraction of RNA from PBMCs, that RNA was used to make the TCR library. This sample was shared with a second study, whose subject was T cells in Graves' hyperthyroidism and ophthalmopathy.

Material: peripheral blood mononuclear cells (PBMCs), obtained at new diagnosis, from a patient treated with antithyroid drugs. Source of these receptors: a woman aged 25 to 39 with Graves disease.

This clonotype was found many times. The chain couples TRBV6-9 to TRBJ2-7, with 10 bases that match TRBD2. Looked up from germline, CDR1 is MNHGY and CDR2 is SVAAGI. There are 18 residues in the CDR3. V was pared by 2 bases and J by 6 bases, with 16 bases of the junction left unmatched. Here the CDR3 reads CASSYRGGFLAGVGEQYF. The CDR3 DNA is TGTGCCAGCAGTTATCGTGGAGGGTTTCTAGCGGGAGTCGGCGAGCAGTACTTC.

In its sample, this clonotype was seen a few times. CDR3 sequence (DNA): TGCAGCGTCATACAGGGGGCCCAAGAGACCCAGTACTTC. Its protein is CSVIQGAQETQYF. V is TRBV29-1 and J is TRBJ2-5; 9 nucleotides align to TRBD1. V lost 6 bases to trimming and J lost 1 base; unmatched junction nucleotides: 3. This CDR3 is 13 amino acids long. Germline CDR1 SQVTM, CDR2 ANQGSEA. Variable domain in full (rest from reference TRBV29-1 and TRBJ2-5): SAVISQKPSRDICQRGTSLTIQCQVDSQVTMMFWYRQQPGQSLTLIATANQGSEATYESGFVIDKFPISRPNLTFSTLTVSNMSPEDSSIYLCSVIQGAQETQYFGPGTRLLVL.

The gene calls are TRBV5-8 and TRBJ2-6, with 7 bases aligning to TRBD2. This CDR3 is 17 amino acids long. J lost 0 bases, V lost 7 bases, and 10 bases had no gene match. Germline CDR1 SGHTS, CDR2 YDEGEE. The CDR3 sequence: CASPVGGDYSGANVLTF. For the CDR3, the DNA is TGTGCCAGCCCTGTGGGAGGGGACTACTCTGGGGCCAACGTCCTGACTTTC.

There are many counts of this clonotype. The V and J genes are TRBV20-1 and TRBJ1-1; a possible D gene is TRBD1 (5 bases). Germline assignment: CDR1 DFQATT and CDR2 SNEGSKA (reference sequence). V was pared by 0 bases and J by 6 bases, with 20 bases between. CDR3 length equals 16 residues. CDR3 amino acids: CSARDHRGRGFPEAFF. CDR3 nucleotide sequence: TGCAGTGCTAGAGATCATCGGGGAAGGGGATTCCCTGAAGCTTTCTTT.

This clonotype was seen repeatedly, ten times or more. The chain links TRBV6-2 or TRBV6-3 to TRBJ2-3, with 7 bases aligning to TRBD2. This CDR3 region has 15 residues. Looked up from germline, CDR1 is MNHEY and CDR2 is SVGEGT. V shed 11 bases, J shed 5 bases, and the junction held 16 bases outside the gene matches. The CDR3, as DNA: TGTGCCGTCAAGACTAGCAAGAGAGTACTAGATACGCAGTATTTT. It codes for CAVKTSKRVLDTQYF.

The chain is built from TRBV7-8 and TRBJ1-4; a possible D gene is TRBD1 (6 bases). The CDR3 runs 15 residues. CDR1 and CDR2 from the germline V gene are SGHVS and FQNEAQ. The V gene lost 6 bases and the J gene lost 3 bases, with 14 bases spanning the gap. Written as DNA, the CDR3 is TGTGCCAGCAGACAACAGGGTGCAGCTAATGAAAAACTGTTTTTT. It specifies CASRQQGAANEKLFF.

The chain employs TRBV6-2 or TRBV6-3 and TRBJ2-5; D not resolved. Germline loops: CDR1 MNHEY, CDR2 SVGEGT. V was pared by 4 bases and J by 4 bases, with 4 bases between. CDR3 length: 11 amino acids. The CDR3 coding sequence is TGTGCCAGCAGTTGGGTAGAGACCCAGTACTTC. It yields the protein CASSWVETQYF.

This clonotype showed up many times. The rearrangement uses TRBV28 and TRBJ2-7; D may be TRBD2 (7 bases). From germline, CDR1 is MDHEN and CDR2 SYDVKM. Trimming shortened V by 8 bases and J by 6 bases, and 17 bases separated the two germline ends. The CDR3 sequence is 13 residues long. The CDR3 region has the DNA TGTGCCAGCGGGGGGGCGGGAGCGCTCGAGCAGTACTTC. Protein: CASGGAGALEQYF. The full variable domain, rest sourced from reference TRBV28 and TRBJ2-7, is DVKVTQSSRYLVKRTGEKVFLECVQDMDHENMFWYRQDPGLGLRLIYFSYDVKMKEKGDIPEGYSVSREKKERFSLILESASTNQTSMYLCASGGAGALEQYFGPGTRLTVT.

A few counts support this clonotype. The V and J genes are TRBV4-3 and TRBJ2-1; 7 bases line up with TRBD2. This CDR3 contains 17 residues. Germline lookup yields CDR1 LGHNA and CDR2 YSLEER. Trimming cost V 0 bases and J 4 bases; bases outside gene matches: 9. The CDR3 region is CASSQEAAGEGYNEQFF. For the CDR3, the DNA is TGCGCCAGCAGCCAAGAAGCGGCGGGAGAGGGTTACAATGAGCAGTTCTTC.

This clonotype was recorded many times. DNA of the CDR3: TGTGCCAGCAGTTTCTTAACCCTGAACACTGAAGCTTTCTTT. This gives the protein CASSFLTLNTEAFF. J is TRBJ1-1 and V is TRBV28; no firm D call. Deletions cut 3 bases from V and 0 bases from J, with 8 bases between. Germline CDR1 MDHEN, CDR2 SYDVKM. The CDR3 has 14 residues.

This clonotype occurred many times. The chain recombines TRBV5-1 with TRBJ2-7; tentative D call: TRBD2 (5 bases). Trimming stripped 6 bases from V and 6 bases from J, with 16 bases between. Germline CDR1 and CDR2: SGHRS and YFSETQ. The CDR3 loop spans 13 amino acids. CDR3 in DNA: TGCGCCAGCACCATAGGGCTAGCCGGCGAGCAGTACTTC. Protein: CASTIGLAGEQYF.

The CDR3 nucleotides read TGTGCCAGTAGAAGGACAGGGGGCGAACGGAATCAGCCCCAGCATTTT. Protein product: CASRRTGGERNQPQHF. This chain joins TRBV19 and TRBJ1-5, with 11 bases that match TRBD1. The CDR3 sequence is 16 residues long. J gave up 4 bases and V 6 bases, and 8 bases lay outside the gene matches. CDR1 is LNHDA and CDR2 is SQIVND in the germline V gene (reference sequence).

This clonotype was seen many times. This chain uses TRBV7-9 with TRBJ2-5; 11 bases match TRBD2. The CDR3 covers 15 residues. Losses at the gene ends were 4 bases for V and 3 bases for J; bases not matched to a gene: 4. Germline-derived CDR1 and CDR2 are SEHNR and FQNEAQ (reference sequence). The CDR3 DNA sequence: TGTGCCAGCAGCTCCCCGGGACTAGCGGAAGAGACCCAGTACTTC. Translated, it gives CASSSPGLAEETQYF.

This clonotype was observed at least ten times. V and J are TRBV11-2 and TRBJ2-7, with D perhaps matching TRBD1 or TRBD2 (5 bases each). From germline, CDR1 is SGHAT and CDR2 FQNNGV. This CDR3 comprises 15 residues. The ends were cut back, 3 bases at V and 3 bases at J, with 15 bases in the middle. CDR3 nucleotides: TGTGCCAGCAGCTTTTTCCGGGGCTCGCTCTACGAGCAGTACTTC. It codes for CASSFFRGSLYEQYF.

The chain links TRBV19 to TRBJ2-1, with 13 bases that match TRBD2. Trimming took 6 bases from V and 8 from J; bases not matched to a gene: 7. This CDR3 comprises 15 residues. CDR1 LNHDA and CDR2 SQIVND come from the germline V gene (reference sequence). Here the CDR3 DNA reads TGTGCCAGTAGCGGACTAGCGGGAGCCAAAGATGAGCAGTTCTTC. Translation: CASSGLAGAKDEQFF.

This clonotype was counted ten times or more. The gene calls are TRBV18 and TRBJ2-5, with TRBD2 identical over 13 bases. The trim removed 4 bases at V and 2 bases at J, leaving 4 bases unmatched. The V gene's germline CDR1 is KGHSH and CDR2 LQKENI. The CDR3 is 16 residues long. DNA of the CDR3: TGTGCCAGCTCACGCTCGGGACTAGCGGGACAAGAGACCCAGTACTTC. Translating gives CASSRSGLAGQETQYF.

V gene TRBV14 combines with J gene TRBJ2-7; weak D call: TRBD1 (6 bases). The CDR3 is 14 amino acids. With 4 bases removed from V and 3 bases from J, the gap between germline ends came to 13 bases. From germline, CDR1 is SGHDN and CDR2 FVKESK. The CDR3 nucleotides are TGTGCCAGCAGCCCTCTGACAGGAGGCTACGAGCAGTACTTC. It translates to CASSPLTGGYEQYF.

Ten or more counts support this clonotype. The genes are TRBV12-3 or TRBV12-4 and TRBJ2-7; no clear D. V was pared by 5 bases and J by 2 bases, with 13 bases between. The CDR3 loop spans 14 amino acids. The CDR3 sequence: CASSPSREAYEQYF. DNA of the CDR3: TGTGCCAGCAGTCCCTCTAGGGAAGCCTACGAGCAGTACTTC.

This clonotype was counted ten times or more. CDR3 in DNA: TGCAGTGCTAGAGACGGTCCCGGGACTAGCGGGTACGAGCAGTACTTC. This codes for CSARDGPGTSGYEQYF. The chain links TRBV20-1 to TRBJ2-7; 12 bases agree with TRBD2. Germline assignment: CDR1 DFQATT and CDR2 SNEGSKA (reference sequence). The junction had 7 bases not matched to a gene; V was cut back by 0 bases and J by 4 bases. This CDR3 comprises 16 residues.

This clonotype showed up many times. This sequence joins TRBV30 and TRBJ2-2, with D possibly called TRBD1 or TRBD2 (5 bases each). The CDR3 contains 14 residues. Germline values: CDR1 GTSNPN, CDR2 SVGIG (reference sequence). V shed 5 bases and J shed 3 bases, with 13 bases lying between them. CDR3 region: CAWGRRGDTGELFF. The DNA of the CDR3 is TGTGCCTGGGGAAGGAGAGGGGACACCGGGGAGCTGTTTTTT.

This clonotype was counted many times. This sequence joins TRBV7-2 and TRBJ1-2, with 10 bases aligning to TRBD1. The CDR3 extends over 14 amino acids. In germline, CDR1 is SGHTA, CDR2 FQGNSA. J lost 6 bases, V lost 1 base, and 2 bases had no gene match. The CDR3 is CASSLGDRGDGYTF. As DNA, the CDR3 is TGTGCCAGCAGCTTAGGGGACAGGGGTGATGGCTACACCTTC.

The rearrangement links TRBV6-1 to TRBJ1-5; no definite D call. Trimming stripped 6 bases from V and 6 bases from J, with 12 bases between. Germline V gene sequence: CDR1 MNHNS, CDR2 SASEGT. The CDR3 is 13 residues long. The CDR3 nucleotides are TGTGCCAGCAGGGCGGACTCTGGTCAGCCCCAGCATTTT. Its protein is CASRADSGQPQHF.

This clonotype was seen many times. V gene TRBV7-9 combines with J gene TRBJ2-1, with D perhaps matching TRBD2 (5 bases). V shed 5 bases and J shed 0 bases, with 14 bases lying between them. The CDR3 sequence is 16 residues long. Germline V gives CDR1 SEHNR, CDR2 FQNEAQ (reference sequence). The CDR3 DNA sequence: TGTGCCAGCAGCCCTCCCCTCGGGGTCTCCTACAATGAGCAGTTCTTC. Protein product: CASSPPLGVSYNEQFF.

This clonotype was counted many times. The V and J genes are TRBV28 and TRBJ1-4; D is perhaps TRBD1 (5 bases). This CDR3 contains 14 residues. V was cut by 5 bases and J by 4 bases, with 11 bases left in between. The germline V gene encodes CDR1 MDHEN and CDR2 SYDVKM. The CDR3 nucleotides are TGTGCCAGCAGTCGTGGGGGGAATAATGAAAAACTGTTTTTT. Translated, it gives CASSRGGNNEKLFF.

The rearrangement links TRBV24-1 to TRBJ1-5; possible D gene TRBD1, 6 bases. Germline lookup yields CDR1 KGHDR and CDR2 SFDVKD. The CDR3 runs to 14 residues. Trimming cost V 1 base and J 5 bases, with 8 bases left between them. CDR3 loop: CATSDLGGDQPQHF. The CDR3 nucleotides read TGTGCCACCAGTGATTTAGGGGGGGATCAGCCCCAGCATTTT.